This TCR beta chain appears in the sequencing data of a study of T cell responses to AZD1222 COVID-19 vaccine. Trimming cost V 3 bases and J 2 bases, with 8 bases left between them. The CDR3 covers 14 residues. Per germline, CDR1 LGHDT and CDR2 YNNKEL (reference sequence). Assay used: immunoSEQ multiplex PCR; TCRdb lists only in-frame clones, some missing. The table records tens of thousands of clones, about 88% of them present only once. The chain employs TRBV3-1 (or the pseudogene TRBV3-2) and TRBJ1-3; D is perhaps TRBD1 (6 bases). The source is an adult who received the AZD1222 COVID-19 vaccine. Sequenced here: peripheral blood, sampled 28 days after the second AZD1222 dose. CDR3 nucleotide sequence: TGTGCCAGCAGCCAGGGGGCTACTGGAAACACCATATATTTT. Encoded protein: CASSQGATGNTIYF.